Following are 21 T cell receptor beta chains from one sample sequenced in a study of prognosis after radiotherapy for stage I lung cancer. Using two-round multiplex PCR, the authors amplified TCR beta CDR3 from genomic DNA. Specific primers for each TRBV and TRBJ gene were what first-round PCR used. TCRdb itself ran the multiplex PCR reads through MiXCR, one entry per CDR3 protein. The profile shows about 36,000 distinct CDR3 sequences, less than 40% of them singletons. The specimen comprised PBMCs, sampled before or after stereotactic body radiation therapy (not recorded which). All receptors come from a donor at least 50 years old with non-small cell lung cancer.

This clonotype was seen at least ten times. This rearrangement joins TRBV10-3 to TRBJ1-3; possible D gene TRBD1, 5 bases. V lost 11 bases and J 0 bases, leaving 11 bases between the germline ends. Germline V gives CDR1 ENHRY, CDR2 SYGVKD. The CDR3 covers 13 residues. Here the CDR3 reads CAARGSSGNTIYF. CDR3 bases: TGTGCCGCCCGGGGGAGCTCTGGAAACACCATATATTTT.

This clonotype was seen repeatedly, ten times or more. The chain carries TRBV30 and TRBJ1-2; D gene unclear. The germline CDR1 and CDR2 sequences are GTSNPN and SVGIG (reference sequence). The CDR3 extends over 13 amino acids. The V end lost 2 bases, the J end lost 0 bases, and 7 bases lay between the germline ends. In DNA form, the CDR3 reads TGTGCCTGGAGTTATCAGGCTAACTATGGCTACACCTTC. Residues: CAWSYQANYGYTF.

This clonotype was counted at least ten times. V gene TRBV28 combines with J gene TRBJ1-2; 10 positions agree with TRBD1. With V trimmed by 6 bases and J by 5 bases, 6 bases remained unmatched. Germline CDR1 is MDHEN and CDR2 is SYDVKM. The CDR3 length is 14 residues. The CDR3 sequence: CASSLRDRGYGYTF. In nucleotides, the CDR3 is TGTGCCAGCAGCCTCCGGGACAGGGGATATGGCTACACCTTC.

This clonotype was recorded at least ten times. CDR3 residues: CASRGAGSGNTIYF. CDR3 DNA: TGTGCCAGCAGAGGTGCAGGGTCCGGAAACACCATATATTTT. This chain connects TRBV9 to TRBJ1-3; perhaps TRBD1 as D (5 bases). Germline CDR1 reads SGDLS; CDR2 reads YYNGEE. The CDR3 runs to 14 residues. The germline V and J ends were trimmed by 5 bases and 4 bases, with 13 bases remaining between them.

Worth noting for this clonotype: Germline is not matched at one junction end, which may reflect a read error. CDR3 sequence: CASSLESTSGRITGELFF. The CDR3 DNA reads as TGTGCCAGCAGCTTAGAAAGCACTAGCGGGAGGATCACCGGGGAGCTATTTTTT. The chain combines TRBV7-9 with TRBJ2-2; 12 nucleotides line up with TRBD2. The CDR3 spans 18 residues. Germline V gene sequence: CDR1 SEHNR, CDR2 FQNEAQ (reference sequence).

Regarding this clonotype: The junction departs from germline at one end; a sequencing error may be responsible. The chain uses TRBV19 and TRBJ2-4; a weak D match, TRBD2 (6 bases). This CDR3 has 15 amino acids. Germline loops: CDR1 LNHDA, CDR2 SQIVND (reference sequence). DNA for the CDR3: TGTGCCAGTACTCCAGGCAGGGAGGTCAAAAGCATTCAGTACTTC. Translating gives CASTPGREVKSIQYF.

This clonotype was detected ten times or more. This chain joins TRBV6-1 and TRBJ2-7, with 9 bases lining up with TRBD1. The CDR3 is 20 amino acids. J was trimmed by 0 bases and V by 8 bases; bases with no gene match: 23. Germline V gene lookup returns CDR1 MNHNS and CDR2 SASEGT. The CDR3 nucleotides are TGTGCCAGCTGGCGCCCCGTAGGGACAGGGAACGGGATTAGCTCCTACGAGCAGTACTTC. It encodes CASWRPVGTGNGISSYEQYF.

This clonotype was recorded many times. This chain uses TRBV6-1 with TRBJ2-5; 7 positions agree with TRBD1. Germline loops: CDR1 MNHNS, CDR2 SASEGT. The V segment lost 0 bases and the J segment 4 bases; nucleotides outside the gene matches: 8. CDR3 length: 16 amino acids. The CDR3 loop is CASSEAGTAGGETQYF. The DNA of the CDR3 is TGTGCCAGCAGTGAAGCCGGGACAGCCGGAGGAGAGACCCAGTACTTC.

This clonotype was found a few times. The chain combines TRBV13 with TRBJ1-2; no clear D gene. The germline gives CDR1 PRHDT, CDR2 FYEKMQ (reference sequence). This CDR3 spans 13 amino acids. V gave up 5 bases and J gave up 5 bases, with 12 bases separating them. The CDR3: CASSRQVLYGYTF. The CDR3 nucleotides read TGTGCCAGCAGCAGACAAGTCCTATATGGCTACACCTTC.

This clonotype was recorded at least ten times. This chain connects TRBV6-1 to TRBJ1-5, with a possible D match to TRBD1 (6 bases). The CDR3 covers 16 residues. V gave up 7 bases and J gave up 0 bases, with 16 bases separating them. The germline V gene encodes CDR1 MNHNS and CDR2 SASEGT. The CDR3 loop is CASIRAAGDSNQPQHF. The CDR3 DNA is TGTGCCAGCATCCGTGCAGCAGGGGATAGCAATCAGCCCCAGCATTTT.

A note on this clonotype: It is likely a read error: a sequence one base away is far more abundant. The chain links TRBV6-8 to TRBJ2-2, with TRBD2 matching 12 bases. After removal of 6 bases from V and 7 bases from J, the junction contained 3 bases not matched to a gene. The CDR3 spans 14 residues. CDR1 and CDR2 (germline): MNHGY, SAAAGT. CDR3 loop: CASRTSGSVGELFF. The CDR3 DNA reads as TGTGCCAGCAGGACTAGCGGGAGTGTCGGGGAGCTGTTTTTT.

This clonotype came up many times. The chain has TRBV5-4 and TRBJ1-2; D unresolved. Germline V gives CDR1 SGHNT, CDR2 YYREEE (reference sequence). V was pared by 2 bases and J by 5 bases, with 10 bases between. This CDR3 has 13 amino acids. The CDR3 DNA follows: TGTGCCAGCAGCTTCGCTCCCCCTTATGGCTACACCTTC. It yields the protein CASSFAPPYGYTF.

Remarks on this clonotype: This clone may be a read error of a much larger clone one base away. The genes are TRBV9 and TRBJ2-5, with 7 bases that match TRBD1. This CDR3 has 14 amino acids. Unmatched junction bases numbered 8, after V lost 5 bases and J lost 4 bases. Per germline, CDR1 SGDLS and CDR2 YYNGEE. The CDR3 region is CASSLSGGGETQYF. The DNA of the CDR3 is TGTGCCAGCAGTCTCTCAGGGGGTGGAGAGACCCAGTACTTC.

The CDR3 sequence is CASSTTTSPLHF. CDR3 DNA: TGCGCCAGCAGCACGACGACATCACCCCTCCACTTT. The chain employs TRBV5-1 and TRBJ1-6; D uncertain. The CDR3 runs 12 residues. The ends were cut back, 4 bases at V and 10 bases at J, with 9 bases in the middle. The germline CDR1 and CDR2 sequences are SGHRS and YFSETQ.

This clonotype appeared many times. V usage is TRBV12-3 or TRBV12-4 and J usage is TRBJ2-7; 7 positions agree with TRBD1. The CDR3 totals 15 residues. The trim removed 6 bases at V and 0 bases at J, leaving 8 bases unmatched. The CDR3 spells CASRKGTAGSYEQYF. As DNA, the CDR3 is TGTGCCAGCAGGAAGGGGACAGCCGGCTCCTACGAGCAGTACTTC.

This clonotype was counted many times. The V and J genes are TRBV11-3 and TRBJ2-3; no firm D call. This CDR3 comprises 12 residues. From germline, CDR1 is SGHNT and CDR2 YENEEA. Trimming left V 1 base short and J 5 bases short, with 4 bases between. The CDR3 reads CASSLGGDTQYF. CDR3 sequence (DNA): TGTGCCAGCAGCTTAGGGGGAGATACGCAGTATTTT. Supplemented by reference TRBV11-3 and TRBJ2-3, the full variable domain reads EAGVVQSPRYKIIEKKQPVAFWCNPISGHNTLYWYLQNLGQGPELLIRYENEEAVDDSQLPKDRFSAERLKGVDSTLKIQPAELGDSAVYLCASSLGGDTQYFGPGTRLTVL.

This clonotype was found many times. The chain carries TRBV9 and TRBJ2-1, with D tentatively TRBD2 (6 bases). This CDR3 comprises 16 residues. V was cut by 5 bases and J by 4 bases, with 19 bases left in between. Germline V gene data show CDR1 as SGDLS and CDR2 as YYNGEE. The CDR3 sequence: CASRPGGVVAYNEQFF. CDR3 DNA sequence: TGTGCCAGCAGGCCTGGAGGGGTGGTAGCTTACAATGAGCAGTTCTTC.

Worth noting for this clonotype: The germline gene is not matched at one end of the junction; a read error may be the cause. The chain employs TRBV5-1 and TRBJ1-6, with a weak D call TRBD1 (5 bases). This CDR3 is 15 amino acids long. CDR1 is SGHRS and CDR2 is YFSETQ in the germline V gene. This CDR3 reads CASSLIGEDGSPIHF. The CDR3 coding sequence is TGCGCCAGCAGCTTGATAGGGGAAGATGGTTCACCCATCCACTTT.

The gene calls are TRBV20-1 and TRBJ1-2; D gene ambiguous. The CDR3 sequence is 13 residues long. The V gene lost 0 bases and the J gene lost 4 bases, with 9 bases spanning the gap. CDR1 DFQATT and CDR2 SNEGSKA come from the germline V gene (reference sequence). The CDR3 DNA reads TGCAGTGCTAGAGATCTCCCCTGCTATGGCTACACCTTC. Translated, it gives CSARDLPCYGYTF.

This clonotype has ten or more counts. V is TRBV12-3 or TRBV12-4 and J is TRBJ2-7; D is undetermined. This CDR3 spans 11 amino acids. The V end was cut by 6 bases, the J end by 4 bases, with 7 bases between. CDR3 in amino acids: CASSLNYEQYF. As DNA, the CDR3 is TGTGCCAGCAGCCTCAATTACGAGCAGTACTTC.

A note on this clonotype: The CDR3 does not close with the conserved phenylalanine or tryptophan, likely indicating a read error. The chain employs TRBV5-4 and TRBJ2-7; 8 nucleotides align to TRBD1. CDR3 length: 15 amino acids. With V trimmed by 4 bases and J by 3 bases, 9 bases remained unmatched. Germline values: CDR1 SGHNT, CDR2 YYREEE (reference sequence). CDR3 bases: TGTGCCAGCAGCCTAGGACAGGGCTTTGTCTACGAGCAGTACTTA. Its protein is CASSLGQGFVYEQYL.